These T cell receptor beta chains were read from a single sample in a study of blood T cell repertoires in COVID-19. Assay used: immunoSEQ multiplex PCR; TCRdb lists only in-frame clones, some missing. The repertoire consists of 160,000 or so clones, with about 92% occurring once and the leading ten covering roughly 1.9%. Sequencing was performed on peripheral blood. All receptors derive from a woman aged 60 to 75 with COVID-19, enrolled during active disease. The CDR3 runs from the conserved cysteine through the conserved F or W. The order of the fields is clone size, J gene, V gene, D gene, CDR3 DNA, CDR3 protein. The D gene is left open where the match is weak. Rows may omit the clone size; those that give it use once, few, many or a size class.

. TRBJ1-1 TRBV9 . TGTGCCAGCAGCGTAGCTTCCCACACTGAAGCTTTCTTT CASSVASHTEAFF
. TRBJ1-2 TRBV6-2/TRBV6-3 . TGTGCCAGCAGTTACCTGTCGGGGGGGAACTTCTATGGCTACACCTTC CASSYLSGGNFYGYTF
. TRBJ2-1 TRBV4-2 . TGTGCCAGCAGCCAAGATCGCGCGCTTCCCTACAATGAGCAGTTCTTC CASSQDRALPYNEQFF
. TRBJ2-1 TRBV6-5 . TGTGCCAGCAGTCCCTCCAGCGGACCCTACAATGAGCAGTTCTTC CASSPSSGPYNEQFF
. TRBJ1-1 TRBV18 . TGTGCCAGCTCACCACAGGTTAGCGGCAGCTTGAATGAAGCTTTCTTT CASSPQVSGSLNEAFF
. TRBJ1-4 TRBV4-1 . TGCGCCAGCAGTGGAGAGGGACACAACAATGAAAAACTGTTTTTT CASSGEGHNNEKLFF
. TRBJ2-3 TRBV5-1 TRBD2 TGCGCCAGCAGCCTAGCGGGGGGCTCAGATACGCAGTATTTT CASSLAGGSDTQYF
. TRBJ1-2 TRBV2 . TGTGCCAGCAGTGAGTTGGGGAGGGGCTACACCTTC CASSELGRGYTF
. TRBJ1-4 TRBV11-2 . TGTGCCAGCAGTTACCTCGGAGGGACGACATTCGATGAAAAACTGTTTTTT CASSYLGGTTFDEKLFF
. TRBJ1-1 TRBV5-1 . TGCGCCAGCGCATCACCGGGGTTGGACACTGAAGCTTTCTTT CASASPGLDTEAFF
. TRBJ1-2 TRBV7-9 . TGTGCCAGCAGCCGCGAAGGGGATTATGGCTACACCTTC CASSREGDYGYTF
. TRBJ2-3 TRBV4-3 TRBD2 TGCGCCAGCAGCCGTAGACTAGCGGGGGGGCACACAGATACGCAGTATTTT CASSRRLAGGHTDTQYF
. TRBJ1-2 TRBV9 . TGTGCCAGCAGCTTCCGGGACACCAACTATAGCTACACCTTC CASSFRDTNYSYTF
. TRBJ1-1 TRBV6-5 . TGTGCCAGCAGTTACTCGGTGAGGTGGGGCGGCACTGAAGCTTTCTTT CASSYSVRWGGTEAFF
. TRBJ2-7 TRBV5-1 . TGCGCCAGCAGCTTGGACAGGGTACGCTACGAGCAGTACTTC CASSLDRVRYEQYF
. TRBJ1-6 TRBV19 TRBD1 TGTGCCAGTAGTGGAGGACAGGGGGTTTGGGGGGGAAATTCACCCCTCCACTTT CASSGGQGVWGGNSPLHF
. TRBJ1-5 TRBV15 TRBD1 TGTGCCACCAGCAGAGGGGACAGGGCTAATCAGCCCCAGCATTTT CATSRGDRANQPQHF
. TRBJ1-1 TRBV18 TRBD1 TGTGCCAGCTCACCGGCGGAGGGACAGTACACTGAAGCTTTCTTT CASSPAEGQYTEAFF
. TRBJ1-3 TRBV5-1 TRBD1 TGCGCCAGCACCCCGACAGGGAGAAACACCATATATTTT CASTPTGRNTIYF
once TRBJ1-2 TRBV5-6 TRBD1 TGTGCCAGCAGCTATGGACAGGGTTCCTATGGCTACACCTTC CASSYGQGSYGYTF
once TRBJ2-7 TRBV7-9 . TGTGCCAGCAGGGCGGGACAGAGCTCCTACGAGCAGTACTTC CASRAGQSSYEQYF
. TRBJ1-1 TRBV6-2/TRBV6-3 . TGTGCCAGCAGTTACGGGGGGTATACTGAAGCTTTCTTT CASSYGGYTEAFF